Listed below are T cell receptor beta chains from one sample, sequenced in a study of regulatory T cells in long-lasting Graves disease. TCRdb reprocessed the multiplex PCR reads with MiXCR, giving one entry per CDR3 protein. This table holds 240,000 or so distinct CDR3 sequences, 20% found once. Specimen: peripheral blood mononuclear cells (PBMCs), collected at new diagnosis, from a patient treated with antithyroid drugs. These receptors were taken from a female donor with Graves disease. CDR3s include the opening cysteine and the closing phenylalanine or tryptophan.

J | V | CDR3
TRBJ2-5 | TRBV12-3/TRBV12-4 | CASSLKTGTGFATQYF
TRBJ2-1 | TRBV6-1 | CASSKPGQGNEQFF
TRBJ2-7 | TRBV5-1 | CASSTTGTLTYEQYF
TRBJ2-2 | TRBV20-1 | CSAQAGELFF
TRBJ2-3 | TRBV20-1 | CSGTPERLADTDTQYF
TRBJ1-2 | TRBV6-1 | CASSEGGGGNYGYTF
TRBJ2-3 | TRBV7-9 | CASSLSIGSSTDTQYF
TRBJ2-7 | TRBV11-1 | CASSLGQNYEQYF
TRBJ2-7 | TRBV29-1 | CSAVAGGSYEQYF
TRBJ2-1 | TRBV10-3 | CATRGTYNEQFF
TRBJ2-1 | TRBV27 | CASSPPWGSYNEQFF
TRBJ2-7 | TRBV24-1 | CATSEMGQGSEQYF
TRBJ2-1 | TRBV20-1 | CSARDALTDRSYNEQFF
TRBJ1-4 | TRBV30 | CAWSVLGRINEKLFF
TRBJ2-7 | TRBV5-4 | CASSLDPIYEQYF
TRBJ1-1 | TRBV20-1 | CSAYRGHMNTEAFF
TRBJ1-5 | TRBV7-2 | CASSLWDSWNQPQHF
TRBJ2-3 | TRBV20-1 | CSAATRYLTDTQYF
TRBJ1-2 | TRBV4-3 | CASSQAGRSGGYTF
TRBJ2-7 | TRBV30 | CAWGNGGVTYEQYF